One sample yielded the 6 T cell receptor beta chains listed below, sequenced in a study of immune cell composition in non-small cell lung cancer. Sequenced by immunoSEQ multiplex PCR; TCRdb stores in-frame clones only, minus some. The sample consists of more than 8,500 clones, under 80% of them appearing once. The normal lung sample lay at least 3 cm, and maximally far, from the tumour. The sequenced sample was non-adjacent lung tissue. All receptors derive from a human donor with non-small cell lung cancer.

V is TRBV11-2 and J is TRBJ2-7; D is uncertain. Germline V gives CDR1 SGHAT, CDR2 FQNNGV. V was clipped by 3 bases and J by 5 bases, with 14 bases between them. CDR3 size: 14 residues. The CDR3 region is CASSLPRQRNEQYF. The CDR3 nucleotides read TGTGCCAGCAGCTTGCCGAGGCAGAGGAACGAGCAGTACTTC.

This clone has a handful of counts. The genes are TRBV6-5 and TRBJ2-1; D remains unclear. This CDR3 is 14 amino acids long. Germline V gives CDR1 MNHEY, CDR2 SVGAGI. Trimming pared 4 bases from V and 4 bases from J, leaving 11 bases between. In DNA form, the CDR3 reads TGTGCCAGCAGTTTTAGCCCAGCTTACAATGAGCAGTTCTTC. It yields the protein CASSFSPAYNEQFF.

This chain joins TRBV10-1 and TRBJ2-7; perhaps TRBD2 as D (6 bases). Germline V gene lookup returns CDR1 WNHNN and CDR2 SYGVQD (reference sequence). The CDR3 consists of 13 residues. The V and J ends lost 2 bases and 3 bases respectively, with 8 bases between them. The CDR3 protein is CASSEGTLYEQYF. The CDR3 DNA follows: TGCGCCAGCAGTGAGGGGACTCTCTACGAGCAGTACTTC.

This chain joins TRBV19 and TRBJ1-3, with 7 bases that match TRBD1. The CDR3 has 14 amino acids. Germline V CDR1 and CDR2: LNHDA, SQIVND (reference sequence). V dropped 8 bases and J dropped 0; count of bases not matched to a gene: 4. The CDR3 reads CASGGQYSGNTIYF. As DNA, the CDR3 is TGTGCCAGTGGGGGACAGTACTCTGGAAACACCATATATTTT.

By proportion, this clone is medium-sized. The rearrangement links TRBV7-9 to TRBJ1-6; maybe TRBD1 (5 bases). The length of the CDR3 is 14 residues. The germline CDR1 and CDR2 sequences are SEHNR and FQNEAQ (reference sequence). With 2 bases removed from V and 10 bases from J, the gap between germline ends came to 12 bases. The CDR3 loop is CASSLIGVDSPLHF. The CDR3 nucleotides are TGTGCCAGCAGCTTAATAGGGGTGGACTCACCCCTCCACTTT.

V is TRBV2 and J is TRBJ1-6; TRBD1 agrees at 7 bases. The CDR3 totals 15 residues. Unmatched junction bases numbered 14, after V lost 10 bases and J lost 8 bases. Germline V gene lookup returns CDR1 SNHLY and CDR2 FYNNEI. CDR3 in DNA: TGTGCCACATGTCAACAGGGGATGGTCGATTCACCCCTCCACTTT. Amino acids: CATCQQGMVDSPLHF.